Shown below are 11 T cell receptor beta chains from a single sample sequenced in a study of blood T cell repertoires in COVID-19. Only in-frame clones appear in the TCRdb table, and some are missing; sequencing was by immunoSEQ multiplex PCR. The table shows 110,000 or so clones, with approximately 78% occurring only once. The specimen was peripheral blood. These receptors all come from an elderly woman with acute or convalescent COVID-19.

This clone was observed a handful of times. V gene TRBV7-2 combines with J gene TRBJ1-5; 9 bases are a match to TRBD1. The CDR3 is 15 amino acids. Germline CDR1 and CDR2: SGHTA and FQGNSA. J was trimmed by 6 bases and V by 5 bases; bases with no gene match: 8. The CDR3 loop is CASSIITGGGQPQHF. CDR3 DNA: TGTGCCAGCAGCATCATTACAGGGGGCGGTCAGCCCCAGCATTTT. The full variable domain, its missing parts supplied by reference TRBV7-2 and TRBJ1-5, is GAGVSQSPSNKVTEKGKDVELRCDPISGHTALYWYRQSLGQGLEFLIYFQGNSAPDKSGLPSDRFSAERTGGSVSTLTIQRTQQEDSAVYLCASSIITGGGQPQHFGDGTRLSIL.

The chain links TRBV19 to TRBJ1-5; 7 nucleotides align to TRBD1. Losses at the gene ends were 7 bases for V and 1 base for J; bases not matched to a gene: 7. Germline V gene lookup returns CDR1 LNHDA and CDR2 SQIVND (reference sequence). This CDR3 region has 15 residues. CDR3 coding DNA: TGTGCCAGTAATCGGGACAGCAGCAGCAATCAGCCCCAGCATTTT. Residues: CASNRDSSSNQPQHF. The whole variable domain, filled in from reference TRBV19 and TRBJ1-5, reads DGGITQSPKYLFRKEGQNVTLSCEQNLNHDAMYWYRQDPGQGLRLIYYSQIVNDFQKGDIAEGYSVSREKKESFPLTVTSAQKNPTAFYLCASNRDSSSNQPQHFGDGTRLSIL.

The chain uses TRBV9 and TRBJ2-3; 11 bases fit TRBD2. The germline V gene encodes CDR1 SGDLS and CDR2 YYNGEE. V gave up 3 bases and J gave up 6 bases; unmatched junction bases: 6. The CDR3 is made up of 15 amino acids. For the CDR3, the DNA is TGTGCCAGCAGCGGACTAGCGGGAAGGAAGGATACGCAGTATTTT. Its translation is CASSGLAGRKDTQYF. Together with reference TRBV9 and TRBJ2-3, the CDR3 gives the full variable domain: DSGVTQTPKHLITATGQRVTLRCSPRSGDLSVYWYQQSLDQGLQFLIQYYNGEERAKGNILERFSAQQFPDLHSELNLSSLELGDSALYFCASSGLAGRKDTQYFGPGTRLTVL.

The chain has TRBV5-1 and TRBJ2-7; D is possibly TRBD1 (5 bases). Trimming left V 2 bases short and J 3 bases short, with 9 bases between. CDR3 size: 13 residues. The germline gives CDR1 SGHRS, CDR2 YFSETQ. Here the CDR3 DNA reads TGCGCCAGCAGCTTCGACAGAGTCTACGAGCAGTACTTC. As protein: CASSFDRVYEQYF.

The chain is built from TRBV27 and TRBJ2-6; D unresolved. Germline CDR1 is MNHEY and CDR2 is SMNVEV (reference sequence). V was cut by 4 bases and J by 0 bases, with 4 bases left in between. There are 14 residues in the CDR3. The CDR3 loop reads CASSSLSGANVLTF. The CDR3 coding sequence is TGTGCCAGCAGTTCCCTCTCTGGGGCCAACGTCCTGACTTTC.

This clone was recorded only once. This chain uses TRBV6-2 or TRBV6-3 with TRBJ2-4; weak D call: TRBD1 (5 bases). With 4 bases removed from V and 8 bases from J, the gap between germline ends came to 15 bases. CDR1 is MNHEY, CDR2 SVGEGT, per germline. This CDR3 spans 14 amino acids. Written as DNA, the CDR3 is TGTGCCAGCAGTTTGGCACAGGTTTTTTACATTCAGTACTTC. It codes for CASSLAQVFYIQYF.

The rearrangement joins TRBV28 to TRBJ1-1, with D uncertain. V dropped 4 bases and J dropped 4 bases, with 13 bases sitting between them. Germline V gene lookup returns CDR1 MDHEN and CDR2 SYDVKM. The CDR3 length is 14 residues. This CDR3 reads CASSSNGRFTEAFF. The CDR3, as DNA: TGTGCCAGCAGTTCAAATGGGAGATTCACTGAAGCTTTCTTT.

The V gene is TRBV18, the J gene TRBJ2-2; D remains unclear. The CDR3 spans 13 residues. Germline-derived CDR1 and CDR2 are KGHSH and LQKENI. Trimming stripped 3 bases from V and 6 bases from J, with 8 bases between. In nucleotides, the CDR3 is TGTGCCAGCTCACCGCTTGGGCCCGGGGAGCTGTTTTTT. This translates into CASSPLGPGELFF.

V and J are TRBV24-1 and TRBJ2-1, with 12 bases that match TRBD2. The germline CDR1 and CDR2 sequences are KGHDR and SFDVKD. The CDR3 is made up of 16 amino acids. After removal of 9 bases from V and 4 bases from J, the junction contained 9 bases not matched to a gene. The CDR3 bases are TGTGCCACCTCCCTGACTAGCGGGAGTAGGTACAATGAGCAGTTCTTC. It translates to CATSLTSGSRYNEQFF.

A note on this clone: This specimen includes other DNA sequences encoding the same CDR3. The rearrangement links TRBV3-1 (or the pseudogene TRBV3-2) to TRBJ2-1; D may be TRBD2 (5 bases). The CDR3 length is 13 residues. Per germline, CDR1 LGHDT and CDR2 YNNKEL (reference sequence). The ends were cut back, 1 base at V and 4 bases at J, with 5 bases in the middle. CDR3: CASSQGLYNEQFF. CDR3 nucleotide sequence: TGTGCCAGCAGCCAAGGACTATACAATGAGCAGTTCTTC.

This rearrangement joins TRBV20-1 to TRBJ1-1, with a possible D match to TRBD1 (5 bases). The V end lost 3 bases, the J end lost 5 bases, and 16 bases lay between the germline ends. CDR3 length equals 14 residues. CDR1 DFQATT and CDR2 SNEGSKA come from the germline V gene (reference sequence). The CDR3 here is CSASNRGVGTEAFF. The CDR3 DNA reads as TGCAGTGCTAGTAATCGGGGGGTTGGGACTGAAGCTTTCTTT.